Each of the 32 T cell receptor beta chains below was sequenced from the same sample in a study of T cells expressing NK-cell markers. Reprocessing the 5' RACE reads, TCRdb reports a single entry for every CDR3 protein and omits DNA. Across more than 400,000 distinct CDR3 sequences, the top ten clones capture 7.3% of the sample. Source material: blood T cells: a sorted CD56 or NKG2C T cell subset, CD4+ or CD8+ T cells, or bulk PBMC T cells (not recorded which). These receptors all come from a woman aged 18-69 years in good health.

The chain links TRBV18 to TRBJ1-2; TCRdb's assignment of TRBD1 cannot be checked, as there is no DNA. The CDR3 is made up of 16 amino acids. Germline CDR1 and CDR2: KGHSH and LQKENI. CDR3 region: CASSLQGPGPLSGYTF.

This chain connects TRBV12-3 or TRBV12-4 to TRBJ2-3; as DNA is missing, the TRBD2 call by TCRdb cannot be tested. This CDR3 region has 14 residues. The CDR3 sequence: CATKKGPSTDTQYF.

The chain combines TRBV19 with TRBJ2-1; the D call from TCRdb, TRBD2, cannot be confirmed without DNA. Germline V lookup: CDR1 LNHDA, CDR2 SQIVND (reference sequence). The CDR3 runs 16 residues. CDR3 region: CASSITSGSGYNEQFF.

This chain's CDR3 is CASTGLAGVRWGTQYF. The chain is built from TRBV11-2 and TRBJ2-5; TCRdb reports TRBD2, a call that lacks DNA to check it against. The V gene's germline CDR1 is SGHAT and CDR2 FQNNGV. CDR3 length: 16 amino acids.

This chain connects TRBV20-1 to TRBJ2-1; there is no DNA to check the TCRdb D call of TRBD2. Per the germline V gene, CDR1 is DFQATT and CDR2 is SNEGSKA (reference sequence). The CDR3 loop spans 18 amino acids. Here the CDR3 reads CSARDWLAGSSSYNEQFF.

The chain carries TRBV20-1 and TRBJ2-1; TCRdb lists TRBD1, though no DNA is available to test this call. Germline values: CDR1 DFQATT, CDR2 SNEGSKA (reference sequence). This CDR3 is 14 amino acids long. This chain's CDR3 is CSAGWGERYNEQFF.

V is TRBV5-5 and J is TRBJ2-2. Germline lookup yields CDR1 SGHKS and CDR2 YYEKEE (reference sequence). This CDR3 has 15 residues. CDR3 sequence reads: CASSLVVGRTGELFF.

The chain employs TRBV5-1 and TRBJ2-2. The CDR3 is 14 residues long. Germline CDR1 and CDR2: SGHRS and YFSETQ. The chain's CDR3 is CASSTETARGELFF.

The CDR3 here is CASSQGLGSTEAFF. The chain recombines TRBV4-3 with TRBJ1-1. The germline V gene has CDR1 LGHNA and CDR2 YSLEER. The CDR3 totals 14 residues.

V gene TRBV7-2 combines with J gene TRBJ2-1; the D call of TRBD1 rests on TCRdb alone, since no DNA is present to check it. This CDR3 region has 14 residues. Per the germline V gene, CDR1 is SGHTA and CDR2 is FQGNSA. CDR3 residues: CASSHGQVYNEQFF.

This chain links TRBV7-8 with TRBJ2-1; the D call from TCRdb, TRBD2, cannot be confirmed without DNA. This CDR3 contains 13 residues. Germline CDR1 reads SGHVS; CDR2 reads FQNEAQ. The CDR3 sequence is CASSLDSGIEQFF.

The V gene is TRBV13, the J gene TRBJ1-1; TCRdb's assignment of TRBD1 cannot be checked, as there is no DNA. The CDR3 consists of 13 residues. Germline V gene sequence: CDR1 PRHDT, CDR2 FYEKMQ (reference sequence). CDR3 loop: CASSPGDGREAFF.

This rearrangement joins TRBV11-2 to TRBJ2-4; the TCRdb call, TRBD1, lacks DNA for checking. The CDR3 sequence is 18 residues long. Germline assignment: CDR1 SGHAT and CDR2 FQNNGV. The CDR3 protein is CASSLVGRGAPHKNIQYF. The whole variable domain, remainder taken from reference TRBV11-2 and TRBJ2-4, is EAGVAQSPRYKIIEKRQSVAFWCNPISGHATLYWYQQILGQGPKLLIQFQNNGVVDDSQLPKDRFSAERLKGVDSTLKIQPAKLEDSAVYLCASSLVGRGAPHKNIQYFGAGTRLSVL.

The V gene is TRBV29-1, the J gene TRBJ2-3; no DNA is available, so the TRBD1 call from TCRdb remains unchecked. Germline CDR1 SQVTM, CDR2 ANQGSEA. This CDR3 region has 14 residues. The CDR3 loop is CSVATGATTDTQYF.

CDR3 loop: CSARESTRKTEAFF. The chain employs TRBV20-1 and TRBJ1-1. The V gene's germline CDR1 is DFQATT and CDR2 SNEGSKA (reference sequence). The CDR3 contains 14 residues.

The chain links TRBV27 to TRBJ2-1; TCRdb calls TRBD2, which cannot be checked without DNA. This CDR3 is built from 16 residues. Germline V gene sequence: CDR1 MNHEY, CDR2 SMNVEV (reference sequence). This chain's CDR3 is CASSPNPAGSYNEQFF.

The V and J genes are TRBV7-2 and TRBJ2-7; TCRdb lists TRBD2, though no DNA is available to test this call. The CDR3 covers 15 residues. Germline V gene data show CDR1 as SGHTA and CDR2 as FQGNSA. Here the CDR3 reads CASSSTSRLSYEQYF.

The chain combines TRBV7-2 with TRBJ2-1; TCRdb's assignment of TRBD2 cannot be checked, as there is no DNA. Germline V lookup: CDR1 SGHTA, CDR2 FQGNSA. The CDR3 is 15 residues long. CDR3 amino acids: CASSTSSGGSGGQFF.

The rearrangement links TRBV4-3 to TRBJ2-2; TCRdb indicates TRBD2, and absent DNA this call remains unverified. Germline CDR1 reads LGHNA; CDR2 reads YSLEER. The CDR3 extends over 17 amino acids. The CDR3 region is CASSQLLAVPQTGELFF.

The chain links TRBV28 to TRBJ2-7; the D gene TCRdb calls, TRBD1, cannot be checked with no DNA. Germline CDR1 MDHEN, CDR2 SYDVKM. The CDR3 spans 15 residues. The CDR3 loop reads CASSHGTGAVYEQYF.

This CDR3 reads CASSLGDSGSSYEQYF. The chain joins TRBV11-2 to TRBJ2-7; the D call from TCRdb, TRBD2, cannot be confirmed without DNA. Germline loops: CDR1 SGHAT, CDR2 FQNNGV. CDR3 length equals 16 residues.

This chain uses TRBV4-3 with TRBJ2-7. This CDR3 has 14 residues. Per the germline V gene, CDR1 is LGHNA and CDR2 is YSLEER. Here the CDR3 reads CASSQGRGSYEQYF.

The chain uses TRBV12-3 or TRBV12-4 and TRBJ2-1. The CDR3 has 12 amino acids. CDR3 sequence reads: CASSLAGDEQFF.

The V gene is TRBV9, the J gene TRBJ2-7; TCRdb's D gene call, TRBD1, goes unchecked for lack of DNA. CDR1 is SGDLS, CDR2 YYNGEE, per germline. CDR3 size: 15 residues. The CDR3 reads CASSPQAGEDYEQYF.

This chain connects TRBV6-1 to TRBJ2-1; TCRdb calls TRBD2, which cannot be checked without DNA. This CDR3 has 17 residues. The V gene's germline CDR1 is MNHNS and CDR2 SASEGT. The CDR3 loop is CASSQDDAIPSYNEQFF.

V is TRBV27 and J is TRBJ1-4; checking the TCRdb D call of TRBD1 is not possible without DNA. The CDR3 totals 16 residues. Germline V gene sequence: CDR1 MNHEY, CDR2 SMNVEV (reference sequence). CDR3 amino acids: CASSPIFTPYERKLFF.

V gene TRBV7-2 combines with J gene TRBJ2-1. CDR1 and CDR2 from the germline V gene are SGHTA and FQGNSA. This CDR3 is built from 14 residues. The CDR3 region is CASSFLVTYDEQFF. The entire variable domain, with the rest obtained from reference TRBV7-2 and TRBJ2-1, is as follows: GAGVSQSPSNKVTEKGKDVELRCDPISGHTALYWYRQSLGQGLEFLIYFQGNSAPDKSGLPSDRFSAERTGGSVSTLTIQRTQQEDSAVYLCASSFLVTYDEQFFGPGTRLTVL.

The rearrangement links TRBV19 to TRBJ2-5. This CDR3 spans 11 amino acids. The germline V gene encodes CDR1 LNHDA and CDR2 SQIVND (reference sequence). The CDR3 sequence is CASSIAETQYF.

V and J are TRBV7-9 and TRBJ1-3. CDR1 SEHNR and CDR2 FQNEAQ come from the germline V gene (reference sequence). CDR3 length equals 12 residues. The CDR3 sequence: CASSSTGNTIYF.

This chain's CDR3 is CASRPPLRGDEQFF. This chain joins TRBV6-1 and TRBJ2-1; TCRdb designates TRBD1, a call that cannot be tested without DNA. The CDR3 runs 14 residues. The germline CDR1 and CDR2 sequences are MNHNS and SASEGT.

The chain uses TRBV12-3 or TRBV12-4 and TRBJ1-6. CDR3 size: 14 residues. The CDR3 loop is CASSFGLPNSPLHF.

V usage is TRBV5-1 and J usage is TRBJ1-4; TCRdb outputs TRBD1, but without DNA this stays unchecked. CDR1 and CDR2 (germline): SGHRS, YFSETQ. This CDR3 is built from 16 residues. CDR3 residues: CASSSGTVSANEKLFF.